This T cell receptor (beta chain) was sequenced during a study of T-cell reconstitution after alpha-beta-depleted transplantation in children. This clonotype was detected a few times. The CDR3 totals 17 residues. Germline CDR1 reads SEHNR; CDR2 reads FQNEAQ (reference sequence). The V end lost 5 bases, the J end lost 1 base, and 18 bases lay between the germline ends. During its preparation, the TCRbeta library received unique molecular identifiers. TCRdb called the PCR reads again in MiXCR, with one record for every CDR3 protein. The top ten clones hold roughly 6.2% of a sample with over 200,000 distinct CDR3 sequences, roughly a tenth of them seen once.

V is TRBV7-9 and J is TRBJ1-5; D possibly corresponds to TRBD1 (5 bases). The clonotype originates from a human donor who donated a stem cell graft to a child with acute lymphoblastic leukemia. The sample was PBMCs from the stem cell graft donor, taken from the stem cell graft. The CDR3 region has the DNA TGTGCCAGCAGCCCCGACAGTCTAGGATACAGCAATCAGCCCCAGCATTTT. Translated, it gives CASSPDSLGYSNQPQHF.